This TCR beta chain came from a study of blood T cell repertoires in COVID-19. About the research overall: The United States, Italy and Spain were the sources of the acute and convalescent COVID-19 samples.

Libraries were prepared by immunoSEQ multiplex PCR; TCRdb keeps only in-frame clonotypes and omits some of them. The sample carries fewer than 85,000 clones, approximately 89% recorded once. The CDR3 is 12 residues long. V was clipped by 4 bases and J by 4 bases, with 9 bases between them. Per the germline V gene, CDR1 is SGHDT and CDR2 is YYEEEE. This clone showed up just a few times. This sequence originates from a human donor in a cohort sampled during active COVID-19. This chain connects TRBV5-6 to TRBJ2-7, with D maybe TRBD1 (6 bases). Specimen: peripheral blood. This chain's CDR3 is CASSVRGYEQYF. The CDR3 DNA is TGTGCCAGCAGCGTCAGGGGTTACGAGCAGTACTTC.